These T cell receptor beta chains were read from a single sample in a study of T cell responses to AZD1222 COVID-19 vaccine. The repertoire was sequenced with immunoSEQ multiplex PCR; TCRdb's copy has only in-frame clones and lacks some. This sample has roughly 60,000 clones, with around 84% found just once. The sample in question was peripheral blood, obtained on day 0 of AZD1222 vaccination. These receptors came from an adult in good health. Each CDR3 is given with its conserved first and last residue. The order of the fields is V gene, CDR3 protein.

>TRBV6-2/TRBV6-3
CASSYEKHTGELFF
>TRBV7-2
CASSLWSGGSNEQYF
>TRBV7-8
CASSHPNTEAFF
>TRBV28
CASSAQGYGYTF
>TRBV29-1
CSVEDRRVGDIQYF
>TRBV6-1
CASSELTGELFF
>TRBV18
CASSRDLNEKLFF
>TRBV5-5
CASSLWGGTDTQYF
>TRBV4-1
CASSQVGEEEAFF
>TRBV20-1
CSGGSWETQYF
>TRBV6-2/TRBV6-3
CASSSELMGSYGYTF
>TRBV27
CASSSGYGYTF
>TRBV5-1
CASSDGPLKTVESSEAFF
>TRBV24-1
CATFDAGEREQFF